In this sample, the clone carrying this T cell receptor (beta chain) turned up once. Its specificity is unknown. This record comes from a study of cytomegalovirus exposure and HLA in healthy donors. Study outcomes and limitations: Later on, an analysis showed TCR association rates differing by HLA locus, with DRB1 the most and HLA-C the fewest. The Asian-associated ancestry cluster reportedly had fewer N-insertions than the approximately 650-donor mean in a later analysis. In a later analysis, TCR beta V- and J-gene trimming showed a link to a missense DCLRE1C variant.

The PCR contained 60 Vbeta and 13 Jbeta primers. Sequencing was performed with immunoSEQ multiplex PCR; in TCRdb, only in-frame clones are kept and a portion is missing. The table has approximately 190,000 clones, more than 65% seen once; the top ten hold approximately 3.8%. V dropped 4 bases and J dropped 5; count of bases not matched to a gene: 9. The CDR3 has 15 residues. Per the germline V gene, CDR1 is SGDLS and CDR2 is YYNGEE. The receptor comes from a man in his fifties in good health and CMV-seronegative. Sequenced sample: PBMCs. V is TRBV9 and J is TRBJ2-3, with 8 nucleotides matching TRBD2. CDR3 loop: CASSPGGAEGDTQYF. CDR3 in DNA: TGTGCCAGCAGCCCCGGGGGGGCCGAAGGAGATACGCAGTATTTT.